This T cell receptor beta chain was sequenced during a study of OX40 agonist ivuxolimab in advanced cancers. A note on the overall study: Ivuxolimab was a fully human IgG2 agonistic monoclonal antibody targeting the costimulatory receptor OX40 (CD134). Intravenous ivuxolimab was administered to patients every 2 weeks at six dose levels: 0.01, 0.1, 0.3, 1.5, 3 and 10 mg/kg. The monotherapy dose-escalation portion (N ≈ 56 patients) of the phase I ivuxolimab trial is reported in the paper. In the dose-escalation cohort, 70% to 90% of patients were male, and the mean age was roughly 60 years with a range of about 23 to 79. Patients were allowed to have had prior anti-PD-1, anti-PD-L1 or anti-CTLA-4 therapy, and around 40% of the dose-escalation patients had previously received checkpoint inhibitors. Peripheral TCRbeta sequencing aimed to test whether ivuxolimab altered TCR sequence diversity and caused clonal T-cell expansion. Of the roughly 54 dose-escalation patients, hepatocellular carcinoma was present in around 19, melanoma in approximately 15, renal cell carcinoma in 9 and head and neck cancer in 9. Three dose-escalation patients achieved partial responses, one with hepatocellular carcinoma and two with cutaneous melanoma.

The germline V gene encodes CDR1 SGHTS and CDR2 YDEGEE. Inclusive of the bounding cysteine and phenylalanine, the CDR3 is 15 residues long. The DNA shown is the 45-base CDR3, in frame from base 1. Trimming accounts for 4 bases at V and 1 base at J, while the number of junction bases matched to no gene is 5. Notes on this clone: What this receptor recognizes is not known. The input lacks base qualities; no much larger clone sits a single base away.

Patients with a history of autoimmune disease or receiving systemic immunosuppression were excluded from the trial. Peripheral blood for TCR sequencing was collected from all dose cohorts at baseline, on cycle 4 day 1, and on cycle 7 day 1. Samples came from an open-label, multicenter, first-in-human phase I dose-escalation trial of ivuxolimab. The trial enrolled adults with locally advanced or metastatic head and neck squamous cell, hepatocellular, melanoma or renal cell carcinoma. Before TCR sequencing, CD4+ T cells and CD8+ T cells were sorted from peripheral blood as separate populations. Genomic DNA was extracted from sorted cells for sequencing of the TCRbeta CDR3 region. TCRbeta CDR3 regions were sequenced using the immunoSEQ Assay. TCRdb holds this immuneACCESS table with in-frame rearrangements only. Some clones are missing; in checked studies, unresolved V genes explain under half, and the rest has no known cause. The sample table lists about 18,000 clones, approximately 83% of them with a count of one. The ten largest clones take up approximately 67% of the sample.

General findings and caveats noted by the study authors: Low levels of normalized T-cell clonal expansion were also shown by some nonresponding patients. At doses from 0.1 to 3.0 mg/kg, clonal expansion was seen in both CD4+ and CD8+ blood T cells between baseline and week 6. In the 0.1-3.0 mg/kg groups, partial responders had among the lowest normalized peripheral clonal expansion, particularly in CD8+ T cells. After ivuxolimab, expanded clones were on average more numerous among CD8+ T cells than among CD4+ T cells. Which antigens the clonally expanded peripheral T cells were specific for was not determined.

The clonotype originates from an adult with an advanced solid tumor such as melanoma, head and neck, liver or kidney cancer. The chain is made from TRBV5-8 and TRBJ2-3, and 8 bases in between align with TRBD2. Source: CD4+ or CD8+ T cells sorted from blood, taken in a trial of the OX40 agonist ivuxolimab. The nucleotide sequence reads as follows: TGTGCCAGCAGCGTCACGGGGGGGGGCACAGATACGCAGTATTTT. Its coded protein is CASSVTGGGTDTQYF. With all but the CDR3 taken from the reference TRBV5-8 and TRBJ2-3 genes, the full variable domain is: EAGVTQSPTHLIKTRGQQATLRCSPISGHTSVYWYQQALGLGLQFLLWYDEGEERNRGNFPPRFSGRQFPNYSSELNVNALELEDSALYLCASSVTGGGTDTQYFGPGTRLTVL.